The 12 T cell receptor beta chains below all came from one sample that was sequenced in a study of T cell repertoires in cytomegalovirus infection. Their recognized antigens are unknown. TCRdb reprocessed the reads via MiXCR and lists one record per CDR3 protein. The repertoire holds around 710,000 distinct CDR3 sequences, with 25% to 35% as singletons. Material: cultured CD8+ T cells from PBMCs, obtained from culture after CMV antigen stimulation. The source of these receptors is a human donor in good health (CMV status not recorded). Some clones in this sample may be carry-over from other donors' samples.

This clonotype was seen a handful of times. The chain links TRBV19 to TRBJ2-1; D unclear. The length of the CDR3 is 11 residues. CDR1 is LNHDA, CDR2 SQIVND, per germline (reference sequence). Trimming stripped 7 bases from V and 7 bases from J, with 8 bases between. The CDR3 DNA follows: TGTGCCAGTATCCATGATAATGAGCAGTTCTTC. Residues: CASIHDNEQFF.

This chain connects TRBV20-1 to TRBJ1-5; 10 nucleotides align to TRBD1. Germline lookup yields CDR1 DFQATT and CDR2 SNEGSKA (reference sequence). The CDR3 length is 16 residues. V lost 5 bases to trimming and J lost 5 bases; unmatched junction nucleotides: 12. This chain's CDR3 is CSASVRGQGFYQPQHF. CDR3 nucleotides: TGCAGTGCTTCCGTCCGGGGACAGGGGTTCTATCAGCCCCAGCATTTT.

V is TRBV9 and J is TRBJ1-3; 7 bases fit TRBD1. The J segment lost 4 bases and the V segment lost 0 bases, leaving 4 bases of the junction unmatched. This CDR3 comprises 15 residues. Germline lookup yields CDR1 SGDLS and CDR2 YYNGEE. The DNA of the CDR3 is TGTGCCAGCAGCGTAGGGACAGGTGCCGGAAACACCATATATTTT. This translates into CASSVGTGAGNTIYF.

This chain connects TRBV19 to TRBJ1-5; no definite D call. Trimming stripped 7 bases from V and 0 bases from J, with 13 bases between. CDR1 is LNHDA, CDR2 SQIVND, per germline (reference sequence). This CDR3 region has 15 residues. CDR3 protein: CASTYFDGSNQPQHF. CDR3 in DNA: TGTGCCAGTACCTACTTTGACGGTAGCAATCAGCCCCAGCATTTT.

In this sample, this clonotype turned up many times. The rearrangement links TRBV7-8 to TRBJ2-7; 9 positions match TRBD1. Germline V gene sequence: CDR1 SGHVS, CDR2 FQNEAQ. This CDR3 is built from 14 residues. J gave up 4 bases and V 5 bases, and 6 bases lay outside the gene matches. The CDR3 bases are TGTGCCAGCAGCCCGTGGGACAGGGATTACGAGCAGTACTTC. Amino acid sequence: CASSPWDRDYEQYF.

The chain carries TRBV4-3 and TRBJ2-1; maybe TRBD2 (6 bases). This CDR3 region has 17 residues. Germline V lookup: CDR1 LGHNA, CDR2 YSLEER. V gave up 0 bases and J gave up 9 bases, with 21 bases separating them. The CDR3 region is CASSQDRGWVYAGEQFF. The CDR3 DNA reads TGCGCCAGCAGCCAAGATCGGGGGTGGGTCTATGCCGGTGAGCAGTTCTTC.

The rearrangement uses TRBV7-2 and TRBJ2-3; 8 nucleotides line up with TRBD2. Germline V gene data show CDR1 as SGHTA and CDR2 as FQGNSA. The CDR3 has 16 amino acids. V lost 4 bases to trimming and J lost 6 bases; unmatched junction nucleotides: 12. CDR3 in amino acids: CASSWGGLVSADTQYF. The CDR3 DNA reads TGTGCCAGCAGCTGGGGGGGACTAGTTTCGGCGGATACGCAGTATTTT.

The V and J genes are TRBV15 and TRBJ1-4; perhaps TRBD1 as D (6 bases). CDR1 LNHNV and CDR2 YYDKDF come from the germline V gene (reference sequence). This CDR3 contains 15 residues. V dropped 0 bases and J dropped 8 bases, with 13 bases sitting between them. This chain's CDR3 is CATSRESTGWEKLFF. CDR3 bases: TGTGCCACCAGCAGAGAAAGCACAGGGTGGGAAAAACTGTTTTTT.

This clonotype was seen a few times. The V call is TRBV5-1, the J call TRBJ1-1; D remains ambiguous. The germline gives CDR1 SGHRS, CDR2 YFSETQ. The CDR3 runs 14 residues. V was pared by 5 bases and J by 4 bases, with 15 bases between. This CDR3 is CASRDWTSGTEAFF. The CDR3 nucleotides are TGCGCCAGCAGAGACTGGACTTCGGGCACTGAAGCTTTCTTT.

The table lists this clonotype with a few counts. The chain employs TRBV12-3 or TRBV12-4 and TRBJ2-1; 7 nucleotides agree with TRBD1. With V trimmed by 4 bases and J by 3 bases, 9 bases remained unmatched. CDR3 length: 16 amino acids. The CDR3 coding sequence is TGTGCCAGCAGTTACCTGGGACAGAGAAACTACAATGAGCAGTTCTTC. Encoded protein: CASSYLGQRNYNEQFF.

This clonotype was seen at least ten times. This chain uses TRBV7-8 with TRBJ1-1; D is undetermined. This CDR3 has 13 amino acids. Per germline, CDR1 SGHVS and CDR2 FQNEAQ. V lost 5 bases and J 4 bases, leaving 11 bases between the germline ends. Here the CDR3 reads CASSPGGITEAFF. As DNA, the CDR3 is TGTGCCAGCAGCCCCGGAGGCATCACTGAAGCTTTCTTT. Complete variable domain (other parts from reference TRBV7-8 and TRBJ1-1): GAGVSQSPRYKVAKRGQDVALRCDPISGHVSLFWYQQALGQGPEFLTYFQNEAQLDKSGLPSDRFFAERPEGSVSTLKIQRTQQEDSAVYLCASSPGGITEAFFGQGTRLTVV.

In this sample, this clonotype turned up many times. J is TRBJ1-2 and V is TRBV27; 7 nucleotides agree with TRBD1. Trimming removed 4 bases from V and 7 bases from J; junction bases left unmatched: 9. The CDR3 length is 14 residues. The germline gives CDR1 MNHEY, CDR2 SMNVEV (reference sequence). This CDR3 is CASSSDRVSVGYTF. The CDR3 bases are TGTGCCAGCAGTTCAGACAGGGTTTCGGTTGGCTACACCTTC.